This entry is about one T cell receptor beta chain. This sample is drawn from a study of control samples from healthy donors and cancer patients. Assay: immunoSEQ multiplex PCR; the TCRdb copy retains only in-frame clones and omits some. This sample has around 68,000 clones, with more than 80% found just once. The TCR sequence derives from a man in his 60s in good health. The material sequenced was blood.

In DNA form, the CDR3 reads TGTGCCAGCAGCTTAGCGGGAGGGAGTAACACAGATACGCAGTATTTT. Protein sequence: CASSLAGGSNTDTQYF. The rearrangement links TRBV7-9 to TRBJ2-3, with 7 bases fitting TRBD2. Trimming removed 0 bases from V and 2 bases from J; junction bases left unmatched: 5. Germline V gives CDR1 SEHNR, CDR2 FQNEAQ (reference sequence). The CDR3 runs 16 residues.